This T cell receptor (beta chain) was identified in a study of OX40 agonist ivuxolimab in advanced cancers. The CDR3 sequence is 13 residues long. The germline V gene has CDR1 SGHRS and CDR2 YFSETQ. V lost 4 bases and J lost 5, with 12 bases in between. The repertoire was sequenced with immunoSEQ multiplex PCR; TCRdb's copy has only in-frame clones and lacks some. The sample has about 74,000 clones; approximately 81% are singletons. This receptor was obtained from an adult with an advanced solid tumor such as melanoma, head and neck, liver or kidney cancer. The sample here was CD4+ or CD8+ T cells sorted from blood, taken in a trial of the OX40 agonist ivuxolimab. The V and J genes are TRBV5-1 and TRBJ1-1; D is ambiguous. The CDR3 reads CASSPGVRTEAFF. As DNA, the CDR3 is TGCGCCAGCAGCCCGGGAGTTCGGACTGAAGCTTTCTTT. The full variable domain, completed using reference TRBV5-1 and TRBJ1-1, is KAGVTQTPRYLIKTRGQQVTLSCSPISGHRSVSWYQQTPGQGLQFLFEYFSETQRNKGNFPGRFSGRQFSNSRSEMNVSTLELGDSALYLCASSPGVRTEAFFGQGTRLTVV.